The 22 T cell receptor beta chains below come from one sample, sequenced in a study of cytotoxic CD8 clonotypes in ibrutinib-treated CLL. Sequencing used immunoSEQ multiplex PCR; TCRdb keeps in-frame clones, though not all of them. The sample holds about 140,000 clones, 80% seen once. The starting material was PBMCs, obtained after 36 months of ibrutinib treatment. These receptors all stem from a human donor with chronic lymphocytic leukemia.

V is TRBV4-2 and J is TRBJ1-1; no clear D. The V gene lost 5 bases and the J gene lost 1 base, with 5 bases spanning the gap. The CDR3 has 12 residues. The germline V gene encodes CDR1 LGHNA and CDR2 YNFKEQ. The CDR3 is CASSDKNTEAFF. The DNA for the CDR3 is TGTGCCAGCAGCGATAAGAACACTGAAGCTTTCTTT.

The chain links TRBV21-1 to TRBJ1-2; the table's TRBD1 call for D was not verified on the DNA. TRBV21-1 is flagged as a pseudogene. There are 22 residues in the CDR3. CDR3 DNA sequence: TGTGCCAGCAGCAAAGATCGGCAGGGGCGCGTTCCGGCGAGTCACCCGATCTATGGCTACACCTTC. As protein: CASSKDRQGRVPASHPIYGYTF.

Worth noting for this clone: One end of the junction is discordant with germline, which a read error may explain. The CDR3 sequence is CSAGEAVEQFF. The CDR3 coding sequence is TGCAGTGCTGGAGAAGCTGTTGAGCAGTTCTTC. The chain is built from TRBV20-1 and TRBJ2-1; D is undetermined. This CDR3 region has 11 residues. Looked up from germline, CDR1 is DFQATT and CDR2 is SNEGSKA (reference sequence).

The chain uses TRBV6-6 and TRBJ1-2; no clear D. Per the germline V gene, CDR1 is MNHNY and CDR2 is SVGAGI (reference sequence). The CDR3 is 14 residues long. V lost 0 bases to trimming and J lost 8 bases, with 13 bases between them. The CDR3 protein is CASSYSYASEGYTF. CDR3 sequence (DNA): TGTGCCAGCAGTTACTCTTACGCCTCCGAGGGCTACACCTTC.

The chain joins TRBV7-9 to TRBJ2-7; perhaps TRBD1 as D (6 bases). Germline CDR1 SEHNR, CDR2 FQNEAQ (reference sequence). Trimming took 5 bases from V and 3 from J, leaving 14 bases between them. CDR3 length equals 14 residues. CDR3 bases: TGTGCCAGCAGCCCACCGGGACATAACTACGAGCAGTACTTC. It translates to CASSPPGHNYEQYF.

The chain carries TRBV7-9 and TRBJ1-5; 9 bases align to TRBD1. Germline-derived CDR1 and CDR2 are SEHNR and FQNEAQ (reference sequence). This CDR3 comprises 14 residues. The CDR3 loop is CATGTGWGNQPQHF. The CDR3 coding sequence is TGTGCAACCGGGACAGGGTGGGGCAATCAGCCCCAGCATTTT.

The chain couples TRBV7-8 to TRBJ2-5, with 9 bases aligning to TRBD1. CDR1 is SGHVS and CDR2 is FQNEAQ in the germline V gene. The V gene end was trimmed by 5 bases and the J gene end by 2 bases; junction bases not matched to a gene: 3. This CDR3 spans 14 amino acids. The CDR3 coding sequence is TGTGCCAGCAGCAGGACAGGGGCGCAAGAGACCCAGTACTTC. Amino acid sequence: CASSRTGAQETQYF.

The V gene is TRBV9, the J gene TRBJ2-2, with D possibly matching TRBD1 (6 bases). Trimming stripped 6 bases from V and 2 bases from J, with 23 bases between. CDR3 length: 18 amino acids. Per the germline V gene, CDR1 is SGDLS and CDR2 is YYNGEE. This CDR3 is CASTKTPGTPSNTGELFF. The CDR3 region has the DNA TGTGCCAGCACCAAAACTCCCGGGACACCTTCAAACACCGGGGAGCTGTTTTTT.

The CDR3 is CASGLSTGVGGQPQHF. The CDR3 DNA follows: TGTGCCAGCGGGTTGTCGACAGGGGTTGGTGGTCAGCCCCAGCATTTT. The chain links TRBV27 to TRBJ1-5, with 8 bases lining up with TRBD1. The V gene's germline CDR1 is MNHEY and CDR2 SMNVEV (reference sequence). J was trimmed by 6 bases and V by 8 bases; bases with no gene match: 15. CDR3 size: 16 residues.

This clone has a handful of counts. This rearrangement joins TRBV7-9 to TRBJ2-7; D gene unclear. The CDR3 sequence is 13 residues long. CDR1 SEHNR and CDR2 FQNEAQ come from the germline V gene (reference sequence). Trimming took 3 bases from V and 2 from J, leaving 8 bases between them. CDR3 in amino acids: CASSFGTPYEQYF. In nucleotides, the CDR3 is TGTGCCAGCAGCTTCGGAACTCCCTACGAGCAGTACTTC.

The J gene is TRBJ2-5, the V gene TRBV11-2; perhaps TRBD1 as D (5 bases). The CDR3 is 15 residues long. V lost 3 bases and J 3 bases, leaving 14 bases between the germline ends. Germline V CDR1 and CDR2: SGHAT, FQNNGV. CDR3 DNA: TGTGCCAGCAGCTTCAATCAGGGCAGAGAAGAGACCCAGTACTTC. The encoded protein is CASSFNQGREETQYF.

The J gene is TRBJ1-5, the V gene TRBV19, with 9 bases aligning to TRBD1. Germline-derived CDR1 and CDR2 are LNHDA and SQIVND (reference sequence). The V and J ends lost 4 bases and 4 bases, in that order; junction bases with no gene match: 2. CDR3 size: 14 residues. The CDR3 sequence: CASSTGQGNQPQHF. CDR3 bases: TGTGCCAGTAGTACGGGACAGGGAAATCAGCCCCAGCATTTT. Complete variable domain (other parts from reference TRBV19 and TRBJ1-5): DGGITQSPKYLFRKEGQNVTLSCEQNLNHDAMYWYRQDPGQGLRLIYYSQIVNDFQKGDIAEGYSVSREKKESFPLTVTSAQKNPTAFYLCASSTGQGNQPQHFGDGTRLSIL.

This clone has ten or more counts. The rearrangement links TRBV27 to TRBJ1-6; a possible D gene is TRBD1 (6 bases). CDR1 and CDR2 (germline): MNHEY, SMNVEV (reference sequence). Trimming took 4 bases from V and 10 from J, leaving 14 bases between them. This CDR3 region has 14 residues. The chain's CDR3 is CASSWLQGGSPLHF. Written as DNA, the CDR3 is TGTGCCAGCAGTTGGTTACAGGGCGGGTCACCCCTCCACTTT.

This clone appeared a few times. The chain combines TRBV27 with TRBJ1-2; the D is unclear. V was clipped by 6 bases and J by 9 bases, with 17 bases between them. Germline CDR1 is MNHEY and CDR2 is SMNVEV (reference sequence). The CDR3 length is 13 residues. CDR3 in DNA: TGTGCCAGCAGCAGCCTAGTGGGTGGGAGCTACACCTTC. This codes for CASSSLVGGSYTF.

This chain uses TRBV5-4 with TRBJ1-2; D uncertain. The germline V gene encodes CDR1 SGHNT and CDR2 YYREEE (reference sequence). V was clipped by 5 bases and J by 4 bases, with 15 bases between them. CDR3 size: 14 residues. In DNA form, the CDR3 reads TGTGCCAGCAGAACGGGAGGAAGCGGCTATGGCTACACCTTC. It specifies CASRTGGSGYGYTF.

The chain links TRBV5-1 to TRBJ1-1; D not certain. There are 13 residues in the CDR3. Germline CDR1 reads SGHRS; CDR2 reads YFSETQ. V was trimmed by 2 bases and J by 0 bases, leaving 5 bases between them. In DNA form, the CDR3 reads TGCGCCAGCAGCTTAAGGTTGAACACTGAAGCTTTCTTT. Amino acids: CASSLRLNTEAFF.

The chain is built from TRBV27 and TRBJ1-3; 9 positions match TRBD1. The CDR3 contains 15 residues. J lost 0 bases, V lost 4 bases, and 1 base had no gene match. Germline CDR1 and CDR2: MNHEY and SMNVEV (reference sequence). The CDR3 loop reads CASSSTGGSGNTIYF. The CDR3, as DNA: TGTGCCAGCAGTTCGACAGGGGGCTCTGGAAACACCATATATTTT.

This chain links TRBV27 with TRBJ2-5, with D perhaps matching TRBD1 (7 bases). Germline V gene lookup returns CDR1 MNHEY and CDR2 SMNVEV (reference sequence). The V gene lost 4 bases and the J gene lost 5 bases, with 17 bases spanning the gap. This CDR3 has 15 residues. The CDR3 DNA follows: TGTGCCAGCAGTTCCCGACAGGGTCGGGGGGAGACCCAGTACTTC. As protein: CASSSRQGRGETQYF.

The gene calls are TRBV19 and TRBJ1-5; D is unresolved. V lost 5 bases and J 4 bases, leaving 15 bases between the germline ends. CDR1 is LNHDA and CDR2 is SQIVND in the germline V gene (reference sequence). The CDR3 has 15 amino acids. The CDR3 DNA reads as TGTGCCAGTAGTGTAAGCCCCGGGGTAAATCAGCCCCAGCATTTT. As protein: CASSVSPGVNQPQHF. Full variable domain (outside the CDR3, taken from reference TRBV19 and TRBJ1-5): DGGITQSPKYLFRKEGQNVTLSCEQNLNHDAMYWYRQDPGQGLRLIYYSQIVNDFQKGDIAEGYSVSREKKESFPLTVTSAQKNPTAFYLCASSVSPGVNQPQHFGDGTRLSIL.

A single count supports this clone. This chain connects TRBV7-9 to TRBJ1-1; D is ambiguous. Trimming removed 5 bases from V and 2 bases from J, with 18 bases in between. This CDR3 spans 16 amino acids. From germline, CDR1 is SEHNR and CDR2 FQNEAQ (reference sequence). As DNA, the CDR3 is TGTGCCAGCAGCGACCGGACGGGGATCCTAAACACTGAAGCTTTCTTT. Amino acids: CASSDRTGILNTEAFF. Full variable domain (missing parts from reference TRBV7-9 and TRBJ1-1): DTGVSQNPRHKITKRGQNVTFRCDPISEHNRLYWYRQTLGQGPEFLTYFQNEAQLEKSRLLSDRFSAERPKGSFSTLEIQRTEQGDSAMYLCASSDRTGILNTEAFFGQGTRLTVV.

In DNA, the CDR3 is TGTGCCAGCAGCTATGGGACTAGCGGGGCCCAGATATTCTTC. It is translated as CASSYGTSGAQIFF. J is TRBJ2-1 and V is TRBV7-3, with TRBD2 matching 13 bases. The length of the CDR3 is 14 residues. Germline V lookup: CDR1 SGHTA, CDR2 FQGTGA. V lost 4 bases and J lost 16; bases outside the gene matches: 10.

The CDR3 loop reads CASSQRGQGDLSPLHF. The CDR3 DNA follows: TGTGCCAGCTCACAAAGGGGGCAGGGGGATCTTTCACCCCTCCACTTT. The chain recombines TRBV18 with TRBJ1-6; 7 nucleotides match TRBD1. There are 16 residues in the CDR3. V lost 4 bases, J lost 9 bases, and 12 bases stayed unmatched. Germline CDR1 and CDR2: KGHSH and LQKENI.